This T cell receptor (beta chain) came from a study of T-cell reconstitution after alpha-beta-depleted transplantation in children. V trimming: 0 bases; J trimming: 7 bases; junction bases outside the gene matches: 8. Germline CDR1 reads LNHNV; CDR2 reads YYDKDF (reference sequence). This CDR3 has 15 residues. Preparation of the TCRbeta library used unique molecular identifiers. MiXCR, applied by TCRdb to the PCR reads, yields one record per CDR3 protein. Of some 450,000 distinct CDR3 sequences listed, 43% are singletons. Study-level points and caveats: Some patients' high day-60 TCRbeta diversity was attributed to recipient cells surviving conditioning. Once a year had passed after transplant, T-cell counts and diversity came mostly from newly produced T cells. Roughly two months post-transplant, alpha-beta T cells reportedly originated from several hundred graft clones that had expanded.

This clonotype was seen more than once but under ten times. Antigen: not known. This rearrangement joins TRBV15 to TRBJ1-1, with 7 bases fitting TRBD1. The receptor's source is a girl aged 2-10 years with aplastic anemia, due to receive a stem cell transplant. The sequencing here drew on PBMCs, taken before TCRalphabeta/CD19-depleted stem cell transplant. This chain's CDR3 is CATSRDPGQANEAFF. The CDR3 bases are TGTGCCACCAGCAGAGACCCAGGACAGGCGAATGAAGCTTTCTTT.